This T cell receptor beta chain was observed in a study of shared clonotypes between healthy human individuals. General study points: It was expected that sequencing depth would affect clonotype sharing among donors. Generally, naive subsets came out with larger estimated richness than memory subsets.

Germline CDR1 and CDR2: SGDLS and YYNGEE. The CDR3 totals 14 residues. The V gene lost 0 bases and the J gene lost 8 bases, with 12 bases spanning the gap. This clone was seen a single time. The target antigen is unknown. Execution of the assay was at deep level. Genomic DNA per cell subset filled all wells of several immunoSEQ plates. Sequencing was performed with immunoSEQ multiplex PCR; in TCRdb, only in-frame clones are kept and a portion is missing. The sample lists about 2 million clones, less than 95% occurring once. CD8 cells classed as naive were CD45RO-negative and positively selected for CCR7, excluding terminally differentiated effector memory CD45RA+ cells.

The chain has TRBV9 and TRBJ2-1; no clear D. Source material: naive CD8+ T cells sorted from blood. The TCR originated in a man in his late teens or twenties in good health. DNA for the CDR3: TGTGCCAGCAGCGTAGTAAGTAACCTGGATGAGCAGTTCTTC. Protein sequence: CASSVVSNLDEQFF.